This TCR beta chain appears in the sequencing data of a study of blood T cell repertoires in COVID-19. Study-wide background: Acute-phase and convalescent COVID-19 samples originated in the United States, Italy and Spain. PBMCs, B-cell-depleted T cells, or T cells were the source of the cDNA or gDNA that made up the material.

Per the authors' pipeline: The assay estimated nucleated cells by amplifying reference gene primers. The protocol was immunoSEQ multiplex PCR, while the TCRdb copy is restricted to in-frame clones and leaves out a portion. V, J and clone size reflect that table, while D and trimming were determined from the DNA. The repertoire holds 190,000 or so clones, with around four fifths as singletons. Germline V gene data show CDR1 as SGHVS and CDR2 as FQNEAQ. V lost 0 bases and J 4 bases, leaving 6 bases between the germline ends. This CDR3 has 14 amino acids. It was during active infection that Seattle patients were enrolled and then longitudinally followed.

The receptor was isolated from a man between 60 and 75 years old with COVID-19, enrolled during active disease. The sequencing input was peripheral blood. The V call is TRBV7-8, the J call TRBJ1-4; no clear D gene. Here the CDR3 reads CASSLAPVNEKLFF. The DNA for the CDR3 is TGTGCCAGCAGCTTAGCGCCGGTTAATGAAAAACTGTTTTTT.